This T cell receptor beta chain emerged from a study of identical twins. Comments on this clonotype: What it binds is not known. At one of its ends the junction is not consistent with the germline gene, which may arise from a read error.

CDR1 and CDR2 from the germline V gene are LGHDT and YNNKEL (reference sequence). This CDR3 is 14 amino acids long. TCRdb re-derived calls from the 5' RACE reads in MiXCR, one entry per CDR3 protein. This table has roughly 470,000 distinct CDR3 sequences, roughly an eighth appearing once. The study, taken as a whole, reports: Memory repertoires showed no such pattern, whereas abundant cord blood beta clonotypes carried fewer insertions. With monozygotic twins, out-of-frame TCR alpha sharing exceeded what models estimated.

This sample was shared with a second study, whose subject was yellow fever vaccine responses in identical twins. That study reports: Twins reportedly mounted vaccine T cell responses that seemed partly convergent, partly personalized.

The TCR sequence derives from a woman aged 18-30 years in good health. The sample taken for sequencing was CD4+ T cells sorted from blood. This chain joins TRBV3-1 and TRBJ2-7; D is unresolved. CDR3 nucleotides: TGTGCCAGCAGCCGGGTACAAACCTCCTACGAGCAGTATTTC. It translates to CASSRVQTSYEQYF.